This paragraph covers one T cell receptor beta chain sequence. The target antigen is unknown. PCR involved 60 Vbeta and 13 Jbeta primers. TCRdb's copy holds only in-frame clones and misses some; the assay was immunoSEQ multiplex PCR. The profile shows about 200,000 clones, 70% to 80% of them singletons. These donors counted as nominally healthy when sampled, but unrecorded immune exposures were likely. Losses at the gene ends were 2 bases for V and 5 bases for J; bases not matched to a gene: 14. The CDR3 consists of 18 residues. Germline V lookup: CDR1 SEHNR, CDR2 FQNEAQ (reference sequence). The sample is drawn from a study of cytomegalovirus exposure and HLA in healthy donors. Study in general: From HLA-typed donors, an early data release held some 91 million unique TCRs.

The study's findings and limits: A prior analysis recorded that most TCR beta V segments were productive about 87% or about 30% of the time. Reportedly, a later analysis found an Asian-associated ancestry cluster had fewer N-insertions than the approximately 700-donor mean.

Sequenced input: PBMCs. This receptor was taken from a girl under 10 years old in good health and CMV-seronegative. The V and J genes are TRBV7-9 and TRBJ2-1; 8 bases are a match to TRBD2. CDR3 residues: CASSLRAGEGSAHNEQFF. In nucleotides, the CDR3 is TGTGCCAGCAGCTTAAGAGCGGGAGAAGGCTCAGCCCACAATGAGCAGTTCTTC.